The rows below give T cell receptor beta chains drawn from one sample of a study of shared clonotypes between healthy human individuals. Profiling relied on immunoSEQ multiplex PCR, and the TCRdb table lists in-frame clones only, not all of them. This sample yields roughly 450,000 clones, of which 60% to 85% are seen a single time; roughly 13% belongs to the top ten. Input material: PBMCs. The receptors come from a woman aged 40 to 55 in good health. Some clones in this sample may be carry-over from other donors' samples. Each CDR3 is given with its conserved first and last residue. D genes are given only for firm matches. Some rows have no size entry. The others give once, few or many, or a class for an expanded clone.

clone_size,j_call,d_call,v_call,cdr3_length,cdr3_aa,cdr3_nt
NA,TRBJ1-1,NA,TRBV6-1,15,CASSEFTSMNTEAFF,TGTGCCAGCAGTGAATTCACATCCATGAACACTGAAGCTTTCTTT
NA,TRBJ2-2,TRBD1,TRBV5-1,15,CASSRDRVSPGELFF,TGCGCCAGCAGCCGAGACAGGGTTAGCCCCGGGGAGCTGTTTTTT
NA,TRBJ2-7,NA,TRBV18,14,CASSPEGGSYEQYF,TGTGCCAGCTCACCAGAGGGAGGCTCCTACGAGCAGTACTTC
NA,TRBJ1-4,NA,TRBV19,15,CASHPGAGDGEKLFF,TGTGCCAGTCATCCCGGGGCAGGGGATGGAGAAAAACTGTTTTTT
NA,TRBJ2-2,NA,TRBV7-6,14,CASSLVVLRGELFF,TGTGCCAGCAGCTTAGTGGTTTTACGAGGGGAGCTGTTTTTT
NA,TRBJ2-7,NA,TRBV5-5,12,CASSLWASEQYF,TGTGCCAGCAGCTTGTGGGCTTCCGAGCAGTACTTC
NA,TRBJ1-4,NA,TRBV28,16,CASSLSLGGLAEKLFF,TGTGCCAGCAGTTTAAGTTTAGGGGGTCTTGCAGAAAAACTGTTTTTT
few,TRBJ2-1,TRBD2,TRBV5-1,15,CASSATSLGDNEQFF,TGCGCCAGCAGCGCGACTAGCCTAGGGGACAATGAGCAGTTCTTC
NA,TRBJ2-5,NA,TRBV4-2,13,CASSQDRKETQYF,TGTGCCAGCAGCCAAGACAGGAAGGAGACCCAGTACTTC
NA,TRBJ1-2,NA,TRBV11-2,16,CASSRPGHRKFYGYTF,TGTGCCAGCAGCCGACCGGGACACAGAAAATTCTATGGCTACACCTTC
few,TRBJ1-1,TRBD1,TRBV6-1,14,CASRSQGAFTEAFF,TGTGCCAGCAGATCCCAGGGGGCTTTTACTGAAGCTTTCTTT
NA,TRBJ1-5,NA,TRBV28,12,CASGTTNQPQHF,TGTGCCTCCGGGACAACAAATCAGCCCCAGCATTTT
NA,TRBJ2-7,TRBD2,TRBV30,15,CACRSGTSGSYEQYF,TGTGCCTGTCGTTCCGGGACTAGCGGATCCTACGAGCAGTACTTC
NA,TRBJ2-1,TRBD2,TRBV4-1,17,CASSQEGRTSGNNEQFF,TGCGCCAGCAGCCAAGAAGGGAGGACTAGCGGAAACAATGAGCAGTTCTTC
NA,TRBJ2-2,NA,TRBV18,12,CASSRNTGELFF,TGTGCCAGCTCACGAAACACCGGGGAGCTGTTTTTT
medium-sized,TRBJ2-7,NA,TRBV7-3,12,CASSLTGDEQYF,TGTGCCAGCAGCTTGACGGGGGACGAGCAGTACTTC
NA,TRBJ2-3,TRBD2,TRBV5-1,16,CASSLGTSGSGDTQYF,TGCGCCAGCAGCTTGGGGACTAGCGGGAGTGGAGATACGCAGTATTTT
NA,TRBJ2-1,NA,TRBV27,16,CASSLLGLHSYNEQFF,TGTGCCAGCAGTTTATTAGGGCTCCACTCCTACAATGAGCAGTTCTTC
few,TRBJ2-7,NA,TRBV27,15,CASSLAGRPRYEQYF,TGTGCCAGCTCTTTGGCGGGAAGGCCCCGCTACGAGCAGTACTTC
NA,TRBJ2-5,NA,TRBV10-3,13,CAISELTEETQYF,TGTGCCATCAGTGAGTTGACAGAAGAGACCCAGTACTTC
NA,TRBJ2-5,NA,TRBV6-1,13,CASNLDRGETQYF,TGTGCCAGCAACCTAGACAGAGGAGAGACCCAGTACTTC
NA,TRBJ2-3,NA,TRBV9,13,CASSARISDTQYF,TGTGCCAGCAGCGCCCGAATCTCAGATACGCAGTATTTT
NA,TRBJ2-3,NA,TRBV4-3,16,CASSQDQLGGTDTQYF,TGCGCCAGCAGCCAAGATCAACTAGGCGGGACTGATACGCAGTATTTT
NA,TRBJ2-7,TRBD2,TRBV6-5,15,CASKERWGGEYEQYF,TGTGCCAGCAAAGAAAGGTGGGGGGGGGAGTACGAGCAGTACTTC
NA,TRBJ2-1,NA,TRBV5-1,14,CASRFRTEYNEQFF,TGCGCCAGCAGGTTCCGTACAGAATACAATGAGCAGTTCTTC
NA,TRBJ2-3,NA,TRBV2,13,CASRTGRGNTQYF,TGTGCCAGCCGTACAGGGCGTGGGAATACGCAGTATTTT
NA,TRBJ2-5,TRBD2,TRBV2,17,CASRPRGLAGGQETQYF,TGTGCCAGCAGACCACGGGGACTAGCGGGAGGACAAGAGACCCAGTACTTC
NA,TRBJ1-5,NA,TRBV28,14,CASSFDRPGQPQHF,TGTGCCAGCAGTTTCGACAGGCCTGGTCAGCCCCAGCATTTT
once,TRBJ2-3,NA,TRBV28,18,CASSAPLGGTPYTDTQYF,TGTGCCAGCAGTGCCCCCCTGGGGGGAACGCCCTACACAGATACGCAGTATTTT
NA,TRBJ1-5,TRBD1,TRBV6-5,15,CASSWDSYSNQPQHF,TGTGCCAGCAGTTGGGACAGCTATAGCAATCAGCCCCAGCATTTT
NA,TRBJ1-4,TRBD1,TRBV9,16,CASSLQMDRDNEKLFF,TGTGCCAGCAGCCTCCAAATGGACAGGGACAATGAAAAACTGTTTTTT
NA,TRBJ2-7,NA,TRBV5-1,15,CASSSGAFSSYEQYF,TGCGCCAGCAGCTCCGGAGCGTTCAGCTCCTACGAGCAGTACTTC
NA,TRBJ2-5,TRBD1,TRBV7-8,14,CASSYNTGEETQYF,TGTGCCAGCAGCTACAACACAGGGGAAGAGACCCAGTACTTC
NA,TRBJ2-7,NA,TRBV7-2,15,CASSRGHRASYEQYF,TGTGCCAGCAGTCGGGGACACAGGGCGTCCTACGAGCAGTACTTC
NA,TRBJ2-3,TRBD1,TRBV29-1,15,CSALPGTGGQDTQYF,TGCAGCGCACTGCCCGGGACAGGGGGCCAAGATACGCAGTATTTT
NA,TRBJ2-1,NA,TRBV27,16,CASSLSRGWPTIEQFF,TGTGCCAGCAGTTTATCTCGGGGGTGGCCCACTATTGAGCAGTTCTTC
few,TRBJ2-7,TRBD2,TRBV5-8,15,CASSPRLANSYEQYF,TGTGCCAGCAGCCCCCGACTAGCGAATTCCTACGAGCAGTACTTC
NA,TRBJ2-1,NA,TRBV7-8,17,CASSLVGGGRPRDEQFF,TGTGCCAGCAGCTTAGTTGGGGGGGGCAGGCCCAGGGATGAGCAGTTCTTC
NA,TRBJ2-1,NA,TRBV30,11,CAWSDRHEQFF,TGTGCCTGGAGTGACAGGCATGAGCAGTTCTTC
NA,TRBJ2-1,NA,TRBV6-4,15,CASSDGESAYNEQFF,TGTGCCAGCAGTGACGGGGAAAGTGCCTACAATGAGCAGTTCTTC
few,TRBJ1-2,TRBD1,TRBV27,18,CASSLIGTGGAGSYGYTF,TGTGCCAGCAGTTTAATCGGGACAGGGGGCGCAGGTTCCTATGGCTACACCTTC
NA,TRBJ2-2,NA,TRBV30,15,CAWSETPTAPGELFF,TGTGCCTGGAGTGAAACTCCGACCGCCCCCGGGGAGCTGTTTTTT
NA,TRBJ2-1,TRBD1,TRBV7-2,15,CASSNTGTGVNEQFF,TGTGCCAGCAGCAATACCGGGACAGGGGTCAATGAGCAGTTCTTC
NA,TRBJ1-4,NA,TRBV28,15,CASSGGEGGDEKLFF,TGTGCCAGCTCTGGTGGCGAGGGCGGGGATGAAAAACTGTTTTTT
NA,TRBJ2-7,TRBD1,TRBV7-2,13,CASSRQGMYEQYF,TGTGCCAGCAGTCGACAGGGTATGTACGAGCAGTACTTC
few,TRBJ2-7,NA,TRBV2,14,CASSMTGEAYEQYF,TGTGCCAGCAGTATGACGGGGGAGGCCTACGAGCAGTACTTC
few,TRBJ2-2,TRBD2,TRBV7-9,16,CASSLAAAGADGELFF,TGTGCCAGCAGCTTAGCGGCCGCGGGAGCTGACGGGGAGCTGTTTTTT
few,TRBJ1-2,TRBD1,TRBV19,15,CASSIAGTGWSGYTF,TGTGCCAGTAGTATTGCCGGGACAGGGTGGAGTGGCTACACCTTC
NA,TRBJ2-7,TRBD2,TRBV28,15,CASSLVAGGPGEQYF,TGTGCCAGCAGTTTAGTGGCGGGAGGGCCGGGGGAGCAGTACTTC
NA,TRBJ2-6,NA,TRBV5-1,15,CASSLNPTGANVLTF,TGCGCCAGCAGCTTGAATCCTACTGGGGCCAACGTCCTGACTTTC
NA,TRBJ2-3,NA,TRBV5-4,11,CASRSTDTQYF,TGTGCCAGCAGAAGCACAGATACGCAGTATTTT
NA,TRBJ2-2,TRBD1,TRBV7-3,15,CASSATGGATGELFF,TGTGCCAGCAGCGCCACAGGGGGCGCGACCGGGGAGCTGTTTTTT